A single sample gave rise to the 17 T cell receptor beta chains below, sequenced in a study of cytotoxic CD8 clonotypes in ibrutinib-treated CLL. Sequencing was performed with immunoSEQ multiplex PCR; in TCRdb, only in-frame clones are kept and a portion is missing. This table holds 270,000 or so clones, less than 85% found once. This specimen consisted of PBMCs, obtained at disease progression, from a patient treated with ibrutinib. Receptors were obtained from a human donor with chronic lymphocytic leukemia.

This sequence joins TRBV27 and TRBJ2-7; 13 bases line up with TRBD2. Germline-derived CDR1 and CDR2 are MNHEY and SMNVEV (reference sequence). Trimming took 5 bases from V and 5 from J; bases not matched to a gene: 3. The CDR3 loop spans 14 amino acids. DNA for the CDR3: TGTGCCAGCAGTCCCGGGACTAGCGGGAACGAGCAGTACTTC. This sequence encodes CASSPGTSGNEQYF.

The chain is built from TRBV23-1 and TRBJ2-7; perhaps TRBD1 as D (6 bases). TRBV23-1 falls under the ORF class, with uncertain function. V lost 9 bases, J lost 0 bases, and 12 bases lay in between. The CDR3 has 13 residues. The CDR3 loop reads CARTRGHSYEQYF. Here the CDR3 DNA reads TGCGCCAGGACCAGGGGACACTCCTACGAGCAGTACTTC.

This clone was seen a handful of times. The CDR3 here is CASRTLASNYEQYF. For the CDR3, the DNA is TGTGCCAGCAGGACCCTAGCGAGCAACTACGAGCAGTACTTC. The rearrangement links TRBV27 to TRBJ2-7, with a possible D match to TRBD2 (6 bases). The CDR3 has 14 amino acids. Germline lookup yields CDR1 MNHEY and CDR2 SMNVEV (reference sequence). The germline V and J ends were trimmed by 6 bases and 3 bases, with 15 bases remaining between them.

The V call is TRBV5-4, the J call TRBJ2-7, with 10 bases lining up with TRBD1. This CDR3 has 17 residues. Germline CDR1 reads SGHNT; CDR2 reads YYREEE (reference sequence). V trimming: 3 bases; J trimming: 3 bases; junction bases outside the gene matches: 12. Here the CDR3 DNA reads TGTGCCAGCAGCTCCCGGGACAGGGGCGGTTGGATCTACGAGCAGTACTTC. This sequence encodes CASSSRDRGGWIYEQYF.

The chain's CDR3 is CASSLALGGSYNEQFF. The CDR3 DNA sequence: TGCGCCAGCAGCTTGGCCCTGGGGGGCTCCTACAATGAGCAGTTCTTC. This chain connects TRBV5-1 to TRBJ2-1, with D perhaps TRBD2 (6 bases). Germline CDR1 SGHRS, CDR2 YFSETQ. V lost 0 bases to trimming and J lost 0 bases, with 10 bases between them. The CDR3 sequence is 16 residues long.

The chain employs TRBV19 and TRBJ2-1, with D possibly being TRBD2 (5 bases). The CDR3 contains 17 residues. V was cut by 6 bases and J by 0 bases, with 18 bases left in between. Germline-derived CDR1 and CDR2 are LNHDA and SQIVND (reference sequence). CDR3 region: CASSERGPGSSYNEQFF. The CDR3 DNA reads TGTGCCAGTAGCGAGAGAGGACCGGGGAGCTCCTACAATGAGCAGTTCTTC.

This clone was seen a single time. The CDR3 here is CASSSRLWTGSHLAYEQYF. CDR3 DNA: TGTGCCAGCAGCAGCCGACTTTGGACTGGGTCCCATCTAGCCTACGAGCAGTACTTC. The genes are TRBV7-8 and TRBJ2-7; a weak D match, TRBD2 (5 bases). V was shortened by 5 bases and J by 2 bases, with 28 bases between the two germline ends. The CDR3 has 19 residues. Germline V gives CDR1 SGHVS, CDR2 FQNEAQ.

The CDR3 loop reads CASSRFAGTSDTGELFF. As DNA, the CDR3 is TGTGCCAGTAGTAGATTCGCCGGGACTAGCGACACCGGGGAGCTGTTTTTT. The gene calls are TRBV19 and TRBJ2-2, with 10 bases lining up with TRBD2. With 4 bases clipped from V and 3 bases from J, the junction kept 8 bases outside the gene matches. This CDR3 is built from 17 residues. CDR1 LNHDA and CDR2 SQIVND come from the germline V gene (reference sequence).

The rearrangement links TRBV2 to TRBJ1-1; a possible D gene is TRBD1 (6 bases). In germline, CDR1 is SNHLY, CDR2 FYNNEI. The CDR3 is 13 amino acids. V was pared by 9 bases and J by 0 bases, with 11 bases between. CDR3 loop: CARTGHMNTEAFF. CDR3 coding DNA: TGTGCCAGAACGGGACATATGAACACTGAAGCTTTCTTT.

V gene TRBV5-1 combines with J gene TRBJ2-1, with 10 bases that match TRBD2. Trimming at V came to 2 bases and at J to 7 bases, leaving 3 bases not matched to a gene. Germline V gene data show CDR1 as SGHRS and CDR2 as YFSETQ. The CDR3 consists of 14 residues. The CDR3 bases are TGCGCCAGCAGCTTCGTACTAGCGGGAAATGAGCAGTTCTTC. Translating gives CASSFVLAGNEQFF.

This clone showed up just a few times. The chain has TRBV5-1 and TRBJ1-2; TRBD1 matches at 9 bases. CDR3 length: 17 residues. V was clipped by 3 bases and J by 7 bases; unmatched bases: 16. In germline, CDR1 is SGHRS, CDR2 YFSETQ. The CDR3 spells CASSWTSGTGLSAGYTF. The CDR3, as DNA: TGCGCCAGCAGCTGGACTTCCGGGACAGGGCTTTCGGCTGGCTACACCTTC.

The V and J genes are TRBV11-3 and TRBJ2-1; D is uncertain. The CDR3 is made up of 13 amino acids. Looked up from germline, CDR1 is SGHNT and CDR2 is YENEEA. Deletions cut 1 base from V and 6 bases from J, with 7 bases between. The CDR3 DNA follows: TGTGCCAGCAGCTTAGGACCGGGCAATGAGCAGTTCTTC. It specifies CASSLGPGNEQFF.

J is TRBJ1-2 and V is TRBV5-1; D gene unclear. Trimming removed 0 bases from V and 0 bases from J, with 9 bases in between. The V gene's germline CDR1 is SGHRS and CDR2 YFSETQ. The CDR3 spans 15 residues. CDR3 DNA sequence: TGCGCCAGCAGCTTGGTTGGCAGAGCTAACTATGGCTACACCTTC. It specifies CASSLVGRANYGYTF.

V is TRBV27 and J is TRBJ2-3; 8 bases agree with TRBD2. CDR3 length: 17 residues. V was clipped by 1 base and J by 2 bases; unmatched bases: 8. Germline V gene sequence: CDR1 MNHEY, CDR2 SMNVEV (reference sequence). CDR3 region: CASSLFAGGPFTDTQYF. The DNA for the CDR3 is TGTGCCAGCAGTTTATTCGCGGGAGGACCTTTCACAGATACGCAGTATTTT.

This chain links TRBV13 with TRBJ1-2, with a weak D call TRBD1 (5 bases). CDR3 length: 13 residues. Trimming left V 3 bases short and J 4 bases short, with 9 bases between. Per germline, CDR1 PRHDT and CDR2 FYEKMQ (reference sequence). The DNA for the CDR3 is TGTGCCAGCAGCTTGCAGGGAATCTATGGCTACACCTTC. Translation: CASSLQGIYGYTF.

V usage is TRBV7-6 and J usage is TRBJ2-3; 12 bases map to TRBD2. This CDR3 region has 16 residues. The germline V gene has CDR1 SGHVS and CDR2 FNYEAQ. V shed 3 bases and J 3 bases; nucleotides not matched to a gene: 4. CDR3 in amino acids: CASSFLAGGPTDTQYF. The DNA of the CDR3 is TGTGCCAGCAGCTTTCTAGCGGGAGGGCCTACAGATACGCAGTATTTT.

The chain carries TRBV6-1 and TRBJ1-1, with D possibly TRBD1 on 6 matching bases. This CDR3 has 12 residues. Germline CDR1 MNHNS, CDR2 SASEGT. Trimming removed 9 bases at V and 7 bases at J, with 15 bases between. The CDR3 loop is CASIQGMREAFF. The CDR3 DNA sequence: TGTGCCAGTATACAGGGTATGCGTGAAGCTTTCTTT.